Below are 16 T cell receptor beta chains sequenced from a single sample in a study of T cells in Graves' hyperthyroidism and ophthalmopathy. Amplified TCR beta CDR3 regions came from RNA transcripts. The HTBI primer set was used in a first-round RT-PCR of the TCR CDR3. One entry per CDR3 protein results from TCRdb running MiXCR on the multiplex PCR reads. This table has about 180,000 distinct CDR3 sequences, approximately 15% appearing once. Sample: blood. All receptors come from a woman aged 50 to 60 with Graves' hyperthyroidism.

Ten or more counts support this clonotype. The chain carries TRBV7-9 and TRBJ1-1; D possibly corresponds to TRBD1 (5 bases). Between the trimmed V and J ends, which lost 1 base and 6 bases, there was a span of 15 bases. Germline CDR1 reads SEHNR; CDR2 reads FQNEAQ (reference sequence). The CDR3 spans 15 residues. CDR3 nucleotide sequence: TGTGCCAGCAGCTTAGGGGGGGGAATCGATGCTGAAGCTTTCTTT. This encodes CASSLGGGIDAEAFF.

CDR3 in amino acids: CASSSGRLAGLNEQFF. In DNA form, the CDR3 reads TGTGCCAGCAGTTCCGGTCGACTAGCGGGGCTCAATGAGCAGTTCTTC. The J gene is TRBJ2-1, the V gene TRBV27; TRBD2 matches at 11 bases. This CDR3 has 16 amino acids. V dropped 4 bases and J dropped 6; count of bases not matched to a gene: 8. Germline CDR1 MNHEY, CDR2 SMNVEV (reference sequence).

This clonotype was picked up many times. The chain carries TRBV19 and TRBJ2-2; D not resolved. Germline V gene sequence: CDR1 LNHDA, CDR2 SQIVND (reference sequence). This CDR3 is built from 13 residues. Trimming left V 7 bases short and J 0 bases short, with 6 bases between. The CDR3 here is CASIAPNTGELFF. The DNA of the CDR3 is TGTGCCAGTATCGCCCCGAACACCGGGGAGCTGTTTTTT.

The sample holds many counts of this clonotype. The chain has TRBV20-1 and TRBJ1-2; D is unclear. V was pared by 1 base and J by 4 bases, with 13 bases between. Germline V gene sequence: CDR1 DFQATT, CDR2 SNEGSKA (reference sequence). The CDR3 runs 14 residues. Here the CDR3 DNA reads TGCAGTGCTAGAGTCGACCCGGAGGGCTATGGCTACACCTTC. Amino acid sequence: CSARVDPEGYGYTF.

V usage is TRBV20-1 and J usage is TRBJ1-1, with TRBD1 matching over 12 bases. Germline V gene sequence: CDR1 DFQATT, CDR2 SNEGSKA (reference sequence). This CDR3 is 12 amino acids long. Trimming removed 7 bases from V and 4 bases from J; junction bases left unmatched: 1. CDR3: CSGGQGATEAFF. Written as DNA, the CDR3 is TGCAGTGGGGGACAGGGGGCCACTGAAGCTTTCTTT.

This clonotype was seen ten or more times. V is TRBV6-5 and J is TRBJ2-7; 9 bases match TRBD2. With 0 bases clipped from V and 4 bases from J, the junction kept 4 bases outside the gene matches. CDR1 MNHEY and CDR2 SVGAGI come from the germline V gene. The CDR3 length is 15 residues. CDR3 sequence: CASSYSAGGGYEQYF. The CDR3 region has the DNA TGTGCCAGCAGTTACTCTGCGGGGGGGGGGTACGAGCAGTACTTC.

This chain links TRBV5-1 with TRBJ1-2; D unclear. V was shortened by 0 bases and J by 6 bases, with 9 bases between the two germline ends. In germline, CDR1 is SGHRS, CDR2 YFSETQ. This CDR3 comprises 13 residues. Here the CDR3 DNA reads TGCGCCAGCAGCTTGGCGGACCTGCATGGCTACACCTTC. This encodes CASSLADLHGYTF.

This clonotype was detected many times. This chain joins TRBV19 and TRBJ1-1; D gene unclear. Germline V gene sequence: CDR1 LNHDA, CDR2 SQIVND (reference sequence). The CDR3 runs 15 residues. The V end lost 3 bases, the J end lost 3 bases, and 14 bases lay between the germline ends. The CDR3 nucleotides read TGTGCCAGTAGTATCTTACTCCTGGGATACACTGAAGCTTTCTTT. Amino acid sequence: CASSILLLGYTEAFF.

This clonotype was recorded at least ten times. V and J are TRBV2 and TRBJ1-6, with TRBD1 identical over 8 bases. Germline values: CDR1 SNHLY, CDR2 FYNNEI. After removal of 6 bases from V and 6 bases from J, the junction contained 4 bases not matched to a gene. This CDR3 comprises 14 residues. The CDR3 region has the DNA TGTGCCAGCAGGGAGGGACAGGCTAATTCACCCCTCCACTTT. Translated, it gives CASREGQANSPLHF. Combining the CDR3 with reference TRBV2 and TRBJ1-6 gives the whole variable domain EPEVTQTPSHQVTQMGQEVILRCVPISNHLYFYWYRQILGQKVEFLVSFYNNEISEKSEIFDDQFSVERPDGSNFTLKIRSTKLEDSAMYFCASREGQANSPLHFGNGTRLTVT.

This clonotype occurred a few times. This may come from a read error, since a much larger clone is one base off. V and J are TRBV13 and TRBJ1-1; D may be TRBD1 (6 bases). The CDR3 covers 15 residues. Per germline, CDR1 PRHDT and CDR2 FYEKMQ (reference sequence). The CDR3 nucleotides read TGTGCCGGCAGGAATCACAGGGAGGGGGACACTGAAGCTTTCTTT. This sequence encodes CAGRNHREGDTEAFF.

This chain connects TRBV28 to TRBJ2-5; D unresolved. The V gene's germline CDR1 is MDHEN and CDR2 SYDVKM. The CDR3 spans 16 residues. The V end was cut by 5 bases, the J end by 7 bases, with 23 bases between. CDR3 coding DNA: TGTGCCAGCAGTCCAAATACTGGATCCCCCGCAGGGACCCAGTACTTC. Amino acids: CASSPNTGSPAGTQYF.

This clonotype was found many times. The chain couples TRBV24-1 to TRBJ1-4; D perhaps matches TRBD1 (5 bases). The germline V and J ends were trimmed by 1 base and 8 bases, with 7 bases remaining between them. Germline V gene sequence: CDR1 KGHDR, CDR2 SFDVKD. The CDR3 is 13 amino acids. This CDR3 is CATSDFEGEKLFF. CDR3 DNA sequence: TGTGCCACCAGTGATTTCGAGGGGGAAAAACTGTTTTTT.

This clonotype was seen at least ten times. The CDR3 spells CASGGPLNEKLFF. CDR3 coding DNA: TGTGCCAGCGGGGGTCCCCTTAATGAAAAACTGTTTTTT. V usage is TRBV7-9 and J usage is TRBJ1-4; the D gene is possibly TRBD1 (5 bases). The CDR3 is made up of 13 amino acids. Germline CDR1 is SEHNR and CDR2 is FQNEAQ (reference sequence). The germline V and J ends were trimmed by 8 bases and 4 bases, with 11 bases remaining between them.

In its sample, this clonotype was seen many times. CDR3 amino acids: CASSIGSGATYEQYF. In nucleotides, the CDR3 is TGTGCCAGTAGTATTGGTTCAGGGGCGACCTACGAGCAGTACTTC. The chain uses TRBV19 and TRBJ2-7; TRBD1 is a possible D gene (6 bases). Germline V gene sequence: CDR1 LNHDA, CDR2 SQIVND (reference sequence). V lost 3 bases, J lost 2 bases, and 14 bases lay in between. The CDR3 runs 15 residues.

This clonotype was recorded many times. V and J are TRBV28 and TRBJ1-2, with 7 bases that match TRBD1. Germline V CDR1 and CDR2: MDHEN, SYDVKM. Trimming at V came to 3 bases and at J to 8 bases, leaving 6 bases not matched to a gene. There are 13 residues in the CDR3. CDR3 loop: CASSLLRGQGYTF. In nucleotides, the CDR3 is TGTGCCAGCAGTTTGCTTAGGGGGCAAGGCTACACCTTC.

This chain links TRBV28 with TRBJ2-4; D is unresolved. V shed 2 bases and J shed 0 bases, with 11 bases lying between them. In germline, CDR1 is MDHEN, CDR2 SYDVKM. There are 16 residues in the CDR3. CDR3 DNA: TGTGCCAGCAGTTTAGAGGTCTATTCAGCCAAAAACATTCAGTACTTC. The encoded protein is CASSLEVYSAKNIQYF.